The 27 T cell receptor beta chains presented below share a single source sample, sequenced in a study of blood T cell repertoires in COVID-19. Profiling relied on immunoSEQ multiplex PCR, and the TCRdb table lists in-frame clones only, not all of them. Among 42,000 or so clones listed, roughly 77% were seen once. Sequencing was performed on peripheral blood. These receptors all stem from an elderly man with acute or convalescent COVID-19.

The V gene is TRBV4-1, the J gene TRBJ2-7, with D possibly matching TRBD1 (6 bases). The CDR3 has 13 amino acids. Trimming pared 4 bases from V and 6 bases from J, leaving 13 bases between. Looked up from germline, CDR1 is MGHRA and CDR2 is YSYEKL. CDR3 in amino acids: CASSPDRLGEQYF. The DNA of the CDR3 is TGCGCCAGCAGCCCAGACAGGCTGGGCGAGCAGTACTTC.

This chain uses TRBV9 with TRBJ2-3, with TRBD2 matching over 7 bases. CDR1 and CDR2 from the germline V gene are SGDLS and YYNGEE. The CDR3 sequence is 15 residues long. The V and J ends lost 3 bases and 1 base, in that order; junction bases with no gene match: 5. The CDR3: CASSGKRGGTDTQYF. The CDR3 DNA sequence: TGTGCCAGCAGCGGAAAGCGGGGAGGCACAGATACGCAGTATTTT.

This clone was detected many times. The chain combines TRBV6-5 with TRBJ2-7, with 9 positions matching TRBD1. The CDR3 totals 14 residues. Germline values: CDR1 MNHEY, CDR2 SVGAGI. Trimming took 5 bases from V and 4 from J; bases not matched to a gene: 6. In nucleotides, the CDR3 is TGTGCCAGCAGTCTAGGGACAGGGTTGTACGAGCAGTACTTC. This sequence encodes CASSLGTGLYEQYF.

The CDR3 protein is CATRTGRGELFF. CDR3 nucleotides: TGTGCCACCAGGACAGGGAGGGGGGAGCTGTTTTTT. J is TRBJ2-2 and V is TRBV2; 8 bases map to TRBD1. The J segment lost 8 bases and the V segment lost 10 bases, leaving 6 bases of the junction unmatched. The CDR3 consists of 12 residues. Germline V gene sequence: CDR1 SNHLY, CDR2 FYNNEI.

This clone has more than one count but fewer than ten. The chain employs TRBV30 and TRBJ1-6; possible D gene TRBD1, 6 bases. Deletions cut 3 bases from V and 4 bases from J, with 7 bases between. The CDR3 is 13 amino acids. Germline V gene data show CDR1 as GTSNPN and CDR2 as SVGIG (reference sequence). CDR3 in amino acids: CAWRGGYNSPLHF. The CDR3 DNA sequence: TGTGCCTGGAGAGGGGGTTATAATTCACCCCTCCACTTT.

The chain carries TRBV5-4 and TRBJ2-1; D call uncertain. In germline, CDR1 is SGHNT, CDR2 YYREEE (reference sequence). Trimming removed 6 bases at V and 4 bases at J, with 11 bases between. The CDR3 consists of 13 residues. CDR3 DNA sequence: TGTGCCAGCACCTTAGACTCGTACAATGAGCAGTTCTTC. As protein: CASTLDSYNEQFF.

The chain recombines TRBV19 with TRBJ1-5; tentative D call: TRBD1 (6 bases). The V and J ends lost 5 bases and 2 bases respectively, with 10 bases between them. The CDR3 totals 14 residues. Germline CDR1 reads LNHDA; CDR2 reads SQIVND (reference sequence). CDR3 in amino acids: CASSGGGGNQPQHF. CDR3 nucleotide sequence: TGTGCCAGTAGTGGAGGGGGGGGCAATCAGCCCCAGCATTTT.

The V call is TRBV28, the J call TRBJ2-7, with 10 bases that match TRBD1. Per germline, CDR1 MDHEN and CDR2 SYDVKM. Losses at the gene ends were 5 bases for V and 6 bases for J; bases not matched to a gene: 10. The CDR3 loop spans 15 amino acids. CDR3 amino acids: CASSPTGTGVSEQYF. Here the CDR3 DNA reads TGTGCCAGCAGTCCAACCGGGACAGGGGTGTCCGAGCAGTACTTC.

The V and J genes are TRBV18 and TRBJ2-1, with 15 bases identical to TRBD2. Germline V lookup: CDR1 KGHSH, CDR2 LQKENI. This CDR3 contains 17 residues. With 3 bases clipped from V and 4 bases from J, the junction kept 4 bases outside the gene matches. CDR3 sequence: CASSPGLAGGSYNEQFF. Written as DNA, the CDR3 is TGTGCCAGCTCACCGGGACTAGCGGGGGGCTCTTACAATGAGCAGTTCTTC.

The chain recombines TRBV10-1 with TRBJ2-7, with no clear D. The CDR3 loop spans 14 amino acids. Per germline, CDR1 WNHNN and CDR2 SYGVQD (reference sequence). The V end was cut by 4 bases, the J end by 1 base, with 11 bases between. Here the CDR3 DNA reads TGCGCCAGCAGTGGAGACATCGATTCCTACGAGCAGTACTTC. It is translated as CASSGDIDSYEQYF.

In the case of this clone: A read error is possible here, since a much larger clone lies one base away. The chain joins TRBV9 to TRBJ1-2; D uncertain. The CDR3 sequence is 14 residues long. CDR1 and CDR2 (germline): SGDLS, YYNGEE. This CDR3 reads CASSEAEETYSYTF. CDR3 in DNA: TGTGCCAGCAGCGAGGCGGAGGAAACCTATAGCTACACCTTC.

The V gene is TRBV13, the J gene TRBJ2-3, with TRBD1 matching over 9 bases. Trimming at V came to 5 bases and at J to 2 bases, leaving 8 bases not matched to a gene. This CDR3 contains 16 residues. Germline loops: CDR1 PRHDT, CDR2 FYEKMQ (reference sequence). The DNA for the CDR3 is TGTGCCAGCAGCAAGTCCTGGGACAGGGACACAGATACGCAGTATTTT. It translates to CASSKSWDRDTDTQYF.

The rearrangement joins TRBV6-5 to TRBJ2-1; 9 positions agree with TRBD2. V shed 9 bases, J shed 6 bases, and the junction held 9 bases outside the gene matches. CDR1 MNHEY and CDR2 SVGAGI come from the germline V gene. The CDR3 is made up of 14 amino acids. This CDR3 is CASKTGTSFNEQFF. The CDR3 nucleotides are TGTGCCAGTAAAACCGGGACTAGCTTCAATGAGCAGTTCTTC.

The table lists this clone with a few counts. The chain uses TRBV5-1 and TRBJ1-6; D may be TRBD1 (6 bases). The CDR3 extends over 14 amino acids. V was pared by 0 bases and J by 6 bases, with 7 bases between. CDR1 SGHRS and CDR2 YFSETQ come from the germline V gene. The CDR3 is CASSLGGPNSPLHF. The CDR3 coding sequence is TGCGCCAGCAGCTTGGGGGGGCCTAATTCACCCCTCCACTTT.

This clone was found a few times. V gene TRBV7-9 combines with J gene TRBJ2-1, with 10 positions matching TRBD1. CDR1 is SEHNR, CDR2 FQNEAQ, per germline (reference sequence). Trimming took 5 bases from V and 4 from J; bases not matched to a gene: 5. The CDR3 totals 15 residues. The chain's CDR3 is CASSPTGGQYNEQFF. Here the CDR3 DNA reads TGTGCCAGCAGCCCGACAGGGGGCCAGTACAATGAGCAGTTCTTC.

This clone was found a few times. J is TRBJ1-6 and V is TRBV30; no reliable D call. The length of the CDR3 is 13 residues. V shed 3 bases and J shed 6 bases, with 9 bases lying between them. Germline V gene data show CDR1 as GTSNPN and CDR2 as SVGIG (reference sequence). The CDR3 reads CAWSRESNSPLHF. CDR3 coding DNA: TGTGCCTGGAGCCGGGAGTCTAATTCACCCCTCCACTTT.

The chain joins TRBV5-6 to TRBJ1-2, with 8 nucleotides matching TRBD1. V shed 0 bases and J 3 bases; nucleotides not matched to a gene: 10. CDR3 size: 17 residues. CDR1 is SGHDT and CDR2 is YYEEEE in the germline V gene. CDR3 amino acids: CASSLVFSQGAYYGYTF. CDR3 DNA sequence: TGTGCCAGCAGCTTGGTCTTTTCCCAGGGGGCTTACTATGGCTACACCTTC.

The J gene is TRBJ2-7, the V gene TRBV6-6, with TRBD2 matching over 7 bases. The CDR3 runs 15 residues. Germline CDR1 and CDR2: MNHNY and SVGAGI (reference sequence). Losses at the gene ends were 5 bases for V and 0 bases for J; bases not matched to a gene: 7. The CDR3 loop is CASSQGLTSSYEQYF. CDR3 bases: TGTGCCAGCAGTCAGGGACTAACGAGCTCCTACGAGCAGTACTTC.

The chain is built from TRBV5-6 and TRBJ1-5, with D perhaps TRBD1 (5 bases). V was cut by 3 bases and J by 5 bases, with 12 bases left in between. Germline values: CDR1 SGHDT, CDR2 YYEEEE. The CDR3 contains 14 residues. CDR3 region: CASSSARGYQPQHF. CDR3 bases: TGTGCCAGCAGCTCCGCTCGGGGGTATCAGCCCCAGCATTTT.

The chain combines TRBV7-9 with TRBJ2-7; 10 bases match TRBD2. V trimming: 2 bases; J trimming: 3 bases; junction bases outside the gene matches: 10. CDR3 length: 17 amino acids. Germline-derived CDR1 and CDR2 are SEHNR and FQNEAQ (reference sequence). Here the CDR3 reads CASSLSLAGAGGYEQYF. CDR3 bases: TGTGCCAGCAGCTTAAGTCTAGCGGGAGCGGGAGGCTACGAGCAGTACTTC. The full variable domain, in which reference TRBV7-9 and TRBJ2-7 provide the parts outside the CDR3, is DTGVSQNPRHKITKRGQNVTFRCDPISEHNRLYWYRQTLGQGPEFLTYFQNEAQLEKSRLLSDRFSAERPKGSFSTLEIQRTEQGDSAMYLCASSLSLAGAGGYEQYFGPGTRLTVT.

The chain is built from TRBV19 and TRBJ2-7; no clear D. The V and J ends lost 4 bases and 0 bases respectively, with 10 bases between them. The CDR3 length is 14 residues. Germline V gene sequence: CDR1 LNHDA, CDR2 SQIVND (reference sequence). The CDR3 sequence: CASSKTPSSYEQYF. CDR3 sequence (DNA): TGTGCCAGTAGTAAGACTCCTAGCTCCTACGAGCAGTACTTC.

The chain links TRBV7-2 to TRBJ2-2; TRBD2 aligns across 7 bases. Looked up from germline, CDR1 is SGHTA and CDR2 is FQGNSA. With V trimmed by 5 bases and J by 5 bases, 8 bases remained unmatched. This CDR3 has 15 residues. CDR3 protein: CASSRTLGGTGELFF. The CDR3 DNA reads TGTGCCAGCAGCCGGACCTTGGGGGGGACCGGGGAGCTGTTTTTT.

The chain couples TRBV7-9 to TRBJ1-1, with D possibly matching TRBD1 (6 bases). Between the trimmed V and J ends, which lost 9 bases and 1 base, there was a span of 15 bases. CDR3 length: 14 amino acids. Germline V gene data show CDR1 as SEHNR and CDR2 as FQNEAQ (reference sequence). The DNA for the CDR3 is TGTGCCAGTGTCAGGGGCGTCCGGAACACTGAAGCTTTCTTT. Protein: CASVRGVRNTEAFF.

As to this clone: The sample contains more than one DNA sequence encoding this CDR3. The chain carries TRBV5-1 and TRBJ1-3; the D is unclear. Between the trimmed V and J ends, which lost 4 bases and 0 bases, there was a span of 8 bases. The CDR3 runs 14 residues. Germline V gene lookup returns CDR1 SGHRS and CDR2 YFSETQ. Written as DNA, the CDR3 is TGCGCCAGCAGCCTCGCGAGCTCTGGAAACACCATATATTTT. Translation: CASSLASSGNTIYF.

The chain links TRBV2 to TRBJ1-1, with a weak D call TRBD1 (6 bases). Germline V gene sequence: CDR1 SNHLY, CDR2 FYNNEI. V dropped 11 bases and J dropped 4 bases, with 17 bases sitting between them. This CDR3 is built from 13 residues. CDR3 in DNA: TGTGCCTCAGCCAGGGGCATGGGCACTGAAGCTTTCTTT. Its protein is CASARGMGTEAFF.

The V gene is TRBV6-6, the J gene TRBJ1-2; 8 bases line up with TRBD1. The CDR3 has 13 amino acids. CDR1 MNHNY and CDR2 SVGAGI come from the germline V gene (reference sequence). V was pared by 6 bases and J by 8 bases, with 8 bases of the junction left unmatched. CDR3: CASRQDRERGYTF. The CDR3 bases are TGTGCCAGCAGGCAGGACAGGGAACGGGGCTACACCTTC.

The rearrangement uses TRBV30 and TRBJ1-3, with TRBD1 as a possible D gene (6 bases). From germline, CDR1 is GTSNPN and CDR2 SVGIG (reference sequence). V was cut by 0 bases and J by 1 base, with 7 bases left in between. The CDR3 is 14 residues long. The CDR3, as DNA: TGTGCCTGGAGTGTACAGGGTTCTGGAAACACCATATATTTT. Protein sequence: CAWSVQGSGNTIYF.